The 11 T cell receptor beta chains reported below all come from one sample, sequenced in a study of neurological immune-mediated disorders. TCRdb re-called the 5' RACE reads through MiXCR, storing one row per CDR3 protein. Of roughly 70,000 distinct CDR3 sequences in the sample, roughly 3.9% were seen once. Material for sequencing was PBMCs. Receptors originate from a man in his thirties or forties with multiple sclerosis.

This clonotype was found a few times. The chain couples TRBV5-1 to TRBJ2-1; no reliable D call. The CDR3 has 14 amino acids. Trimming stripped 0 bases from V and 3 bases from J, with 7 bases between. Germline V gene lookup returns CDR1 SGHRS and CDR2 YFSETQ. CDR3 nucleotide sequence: TGCGCCAGCAGCTTGGGAAAGGGCTACAATGAGCAGTTCTTC. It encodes CASSLGKGYNEQFF. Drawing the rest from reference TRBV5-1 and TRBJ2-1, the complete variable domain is KAGVTQTPRYLIKTRGQQVTLSCSPISGHRSVSWYQQTPGQGLQFLFEYFSETQRNKGNFPGRFSGRQFSNSRSEMNVSTLELGDSALYLCASSLGKGYNEQFFGPGTRLTVL.

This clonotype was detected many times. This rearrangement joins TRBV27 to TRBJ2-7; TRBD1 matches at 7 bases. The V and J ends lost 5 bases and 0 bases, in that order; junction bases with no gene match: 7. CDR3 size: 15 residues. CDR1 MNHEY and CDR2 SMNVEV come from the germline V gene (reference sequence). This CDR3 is CASSETGLSSYEQYF. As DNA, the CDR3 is TGTGCCAGCAGTGAGACAGGGCTTAGCTCCTACGAGCAGTACTTC.

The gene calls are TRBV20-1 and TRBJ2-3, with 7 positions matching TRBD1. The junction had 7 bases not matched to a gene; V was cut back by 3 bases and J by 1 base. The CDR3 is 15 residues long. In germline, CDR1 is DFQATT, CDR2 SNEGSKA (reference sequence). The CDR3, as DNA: TGCAGTGCTAGCTCTCAGGGGGTTGGCACAGATACGCAGTATTTT. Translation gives CSASSQGVGTDTQYF.

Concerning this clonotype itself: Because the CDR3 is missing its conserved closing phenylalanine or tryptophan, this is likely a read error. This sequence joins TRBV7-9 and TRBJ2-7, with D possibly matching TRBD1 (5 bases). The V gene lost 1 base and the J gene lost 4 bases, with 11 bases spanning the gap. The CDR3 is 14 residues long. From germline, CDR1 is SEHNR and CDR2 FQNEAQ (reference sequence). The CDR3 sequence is CASSLGGREYEQYN. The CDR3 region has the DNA TGTGCCAGCAGCTTAGGCGGCAGGGAATACGAGCAGTACAAC.

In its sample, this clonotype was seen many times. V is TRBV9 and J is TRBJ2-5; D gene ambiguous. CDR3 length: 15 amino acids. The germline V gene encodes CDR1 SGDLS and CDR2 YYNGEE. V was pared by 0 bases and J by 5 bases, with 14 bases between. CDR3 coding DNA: TGTGCCAGCAGCGTAGGCGACTTTTTAGGGGAGACCCAGTACTTC. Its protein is CASSVGDFLGETQYF.

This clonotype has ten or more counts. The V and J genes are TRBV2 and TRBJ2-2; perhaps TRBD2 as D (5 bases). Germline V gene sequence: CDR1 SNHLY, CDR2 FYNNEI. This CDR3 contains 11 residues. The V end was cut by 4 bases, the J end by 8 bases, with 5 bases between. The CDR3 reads CASSGGGELFF. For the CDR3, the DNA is TGTGCCAGCAGTGGCGGGGGGGAGCTGTTTTTT.

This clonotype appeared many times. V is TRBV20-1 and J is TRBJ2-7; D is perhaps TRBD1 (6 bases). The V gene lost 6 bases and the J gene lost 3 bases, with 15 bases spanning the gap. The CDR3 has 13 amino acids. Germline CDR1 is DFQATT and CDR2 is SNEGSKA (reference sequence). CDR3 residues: CSAPRGRGYEQYF. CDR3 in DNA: TGCAGTGCCCCTCGTGGCAGGGGCTACGAGCAGTACTTC.

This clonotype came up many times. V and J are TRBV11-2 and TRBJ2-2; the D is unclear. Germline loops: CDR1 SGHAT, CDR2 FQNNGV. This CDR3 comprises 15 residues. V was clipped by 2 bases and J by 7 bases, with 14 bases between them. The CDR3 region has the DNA TGTGCCAGCAGCTTATTCTGGGGAAAGGACGGGGAGCTGTTTTTT. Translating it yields CASSLFWGKDGELFF. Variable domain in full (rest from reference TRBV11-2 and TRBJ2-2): EAGVAQSPRYKIIEKRQSVAFWCNPISGHATLYWYQQILGQGPKLLIQFQNNGVVDDSQLPKDRFSAERLKGVDSTLKIQPAKLEDSAVYLCASSLFWGKDGELFFGEGSRLTVL.

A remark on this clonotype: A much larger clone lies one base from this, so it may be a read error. The DNA of the CDR3 is TGTGCCAGCAGCCAAGACGGGGAAAGCCTACGTGGCTACACCTTC. It is translated as CASSQDGESLRGYTF. The J gene is TRBJ1-2, the V gene TRBV4-2; D is unclear. The CDR3 loop spans 15 amino acids. CDR1 and CDR2 from the germline V gene are LGHNA and YNFKEQ. With 0 bases removed from V and 7 bases from J, the gap between germline ends came to 15 bases.

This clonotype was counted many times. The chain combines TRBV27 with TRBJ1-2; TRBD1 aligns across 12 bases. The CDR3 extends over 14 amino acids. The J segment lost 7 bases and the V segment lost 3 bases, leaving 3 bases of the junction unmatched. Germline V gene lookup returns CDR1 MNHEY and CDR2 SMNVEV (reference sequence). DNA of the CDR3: TGTGCCAGCAGTTTTGGGACAGGGGGCCTTGGCTACACCTTC. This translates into CASSFGTGGLGYTF.

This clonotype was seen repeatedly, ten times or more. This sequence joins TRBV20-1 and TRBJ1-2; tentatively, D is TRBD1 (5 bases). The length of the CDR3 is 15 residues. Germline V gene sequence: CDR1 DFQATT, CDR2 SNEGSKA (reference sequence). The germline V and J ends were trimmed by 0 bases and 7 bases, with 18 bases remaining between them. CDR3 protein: CSARDSTGVVGGYTF. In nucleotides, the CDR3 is TGCAGTGCTAGAGATTCGACGGGGGTCGTCGGTGGCTACACCTTC.